These 26 T cell receptor beta chains originate from one sample sequenced in a study of blood T cell repertoires in COVID-19. Data came from immunoSEQ multiplex PCR; TCRdb stores just in-frame clones and leaves some out. In the table there are fewer than 400,000 clones, 85% to 90% of which are singletons. The material sequenced was PBMCs or T cells enriched from blood (not recorded which). The receptors here all came from a young woman who had recovered from COVID-19.

In this sample, this clone turned up once. V is TRBV30 and J is TRBJ2-1; 13 positions agree with TRBD2. The V and J ends lost 3 bases and 10 bases, in that order; junction bases with no gene match: 3. The germline CDR1 and CDR2 sequences are GTSNPN and SVGIG (reference sequence). This CDR3 is 13 amino acids long. The CDR3 loop reads CAWSLTSGGEQFF. CDR3 sequence (DNA): TGTGCCTGGAGCCTGACTAGCGGGGGGGAGCAGTTCTTC.

The CDR3, as DNA: TGCGCCAGCAGCCAAGATTCACTACCCGGGGAGCTGTTTTTT. Residues: CASSQDSLPGELFF. This chain connects TRBV4-3 to TRBJ2-2; no clear D gene. The CDR3 totals 14 residues. Germline CDR1 and CDR2: LGHNA and YSLEER. V dropped 0 bases and J dropped 6 bases, with 8 bases sitting between them.

Ten or more counts support this clone. The chain couples TRBV4-1 to TRBJ1-2; TRBD1 aligns across 9 bases. Germline V lookup: CDR1 MGHRA, CDR2 YSYEKL. This CDR3 has 16 residues. After removal of 3 bases from V and 2 bases from J, the junction contained 7 bases not matched to a gene. For the CDR3, the DNA is TGCGCCAGCAGCCACTCACAGGGGGCCTTGAACTATGGCTACACCTTC. This codes for CASSHSQGALNYGYTF.

This chain connects TRBV6-6 to TRBJ1-1; D gene unclear. Germline CDR1 is MNHNY and CDR2 is SVGAGI (reference sequence). V lost 5 bases to trimming and J lost 6 bases, with 10 bases between them. This CDR3 spans 12 amino acids. CDR3 amino acids: CASSRGFAEAFF. The CDR3 coding sequence is TGTGCCAGCAGTAGAGGTTTCGCTGAAGCTTTCTTT.

The chain recombines TRBV4-2 with TRBJ2-1, with D unresolved. The V gene lost 0 bases and the J gene lost 7 bases, with 10 bases spanning the gap. The CDR3 spans 14 residues. Germline CDR1 and CDR2: LGHNA and YNFKEQ. The CDR3 reads CASSQDWSDNEQFF. The CDR3 DNA sequence: TGTGCCAGCAGCCAAGATTGGAGCGATAATGAGCAGTTCTTC.

J is TRBJ1-4 and V is TRBV20-1; 11 nucleotides agree with TRBD1. The CDR3 is 14 residues long. With 3 bases clipped from V and 4 bases from J, the junction kept 1 base outside the gene matches. CDR1 DFQATT and CDR2 SNEGSKA come from the germline V gene (reference sequence). The CDR3 DNA is TGCAGTGCTAGTGGGACAGGGGGTAATGAAAAACTGTTTTTT. Residues: CSASGTGGNEKLFF.

A single count supports this clone. The rearrangement links TRBV12-2 to TRBJ2-1; no check of the table's D call, TRBD2, against the DNA was made. TRBV12-2 is designated a pseudogene. The CDR3 length is 15 residues. CDR3 in DNA: TGTGCAAGTCGCTTTTCGACTAGCGGGAGCGATGAGCAGTTCTTC. It translates to CASRFSTSGSDEQFF.

The CDR3, as DNA: TGTGCCAGCAGCACCTTATCCGGGACAGGGTACTTC. Protein product: CASSTLSGTGYF. V usage is TRBV7-9 and J usage is TRBJ2-7, with 8 bases aligning to TRBD1. V lost 5 bases to trimming and J lost 12 bases; unmatched junction nucleotides: 9. CDR3 length: 12 amino acids. Germline-derived CDR1 and CDR2 are SEHNR and FQNEAQ (reference sequence).

This chain joins TRBV11-3 and TRBJ2-3; D remains unclear. The ends were cut back, 1 base at V and 2 bases at J, with 4 bases in the middle. The CDR3 extends over 13 amino acids. Germline-derived CDR1 and CDR2 are SGHNT and YENEEA. CDR3: CASSLGITDTQYF. The DNA for the CDR3 is TGTGCCAGCAGCTTAGGTATCACAGATACGCAGTATTTT.

Remarks on this clone: Other DNA sequences within the sample encode an identical CDR3. This chain links TRBV7-9 with TRBJ1-4; D gene unclear. Trimming stripped 3 bases from V and 7 bases from J, with 6 bases between. Germline V gene lookup returns CDR1 SEHNR and CDR2 FQNEAQ (reference sequence). The CDR3 is 12 amino acids. As DNA, the CDR3 is TGTGCCAGCAGCTTCGATAGTGAAAAACTGTTTTTT. It is translated as CASSFDSEKLFF.

The rearrangement links TRBV4-3 to TRBJ1-2; D not resolved. The CDR3 runs to 13 residues. Germline loops: CDR1 LGHNA, CDR2 YSLEER. With 1 base removed from V and 8 bases from J, the gap between germline ends came to 11 bases. The CDR3 spells CASSQVLGSGYTF. CDR3 coding DNA: TGCGCCAGCAGCCAAGTTCTCGGGAGCGGCTACACCTTC.

This chain joins TRBV11-2 and TRBJ1-2; D gene ambiguous. Germline-derived CDR1 and CDR2 are SGHAT and FQNNGV. With 1 base removed from V and 3 bases from J, the gap between germline ends came to 15 bases. The CDR3 consists of 16 residues. CDR3 in amino acids: CASSLGGGRIHYGYTF. Written as DNA, the CDR3 is TGTGCCAGCAGCTTAGGGGGAGGACGGATCCACTATGGCTACACCTTC.

The chain employs TRBV19 and TRBJ1-5; the match to TRBD1 covers 7 bases. This CDR3 region has 15 residues. J was trimmed by 8 bases and V by 3 bases; bases with no gene match: 10. CDR1 LNHDA and CDR2 SQIVND come from the germline V gene (reference sequence). This CDR3 is CASSMRKQGKEPQHF. In nucleotides, the CDR3 is TGTGCCAGTAGTATGAGGAAACAGGGGAAGGAGCCCCAGCATTTT.

This sequence joins TRBV7-8 and TRBJ1-4; no reliable D call. Germline CDR1 and CDR2: SGHVS and FQNEAQ. There are 14 residues in the CDR3. With 5 bases removed from V and 2 bases from J, the gap between germline ends came to 9 bases. This CDR3 is CASSPETTNEKLFF. For the CDR3, the DNA is TGTGCCAGCAGCCCAGAAACCACTAATGAAAAACTGTTTTTT.

The V call is TRBV18, the J call TRBJ1-5; no reliable D call. In germline, CDR1 is KGHSH, CDR2 LQKENI. Trimming cost V 3 bases and J 4 bases, with 19 bases left between them. This CDR3 is 17 amino acids long. The CDR3 sequence: CASSPGGKGLGNQPQHF. DNA for the CDR3: TGTGCCAGCTCACCGGGCGGGAAGGGCCTGGGGAATCAGCCCCAGCATTTT.

V gene TRBV7-3 combines with J gene TRBJ2-3; the match to TRBD2 covers 10 bases. Trimming at V came to 5 bases and at J to 3 bases, leaving 8 bases not matched to a gene. Per the germline V gene, CDR1 is SGHTA and CDR2 is FQGTGA. The CDR3 totals 16 residues. In DNA form, the CDR3 reads TGTGCCAGCAGCGGCCTCAGCGGGGGGGCGACAGATACGCAGTATTTT. Translated: CASSGLSGGATDTQYF.

The genes are TRBV9 and TRBJ2-7, with 7 bases that match TRBD1. This CDR3 is built from 15 residues. Looked up from germline, CDR1 is SGDLS and CDR2 is YYNGEE. Trimming took 3 bases from V and 3 from J; bases not matched to a gene: 9. The CDR3 region is CASSAQAGTVYEQYF. The CDR3 DNA sequence: TGTGCCAGCAGCGCCCAAGCCGGGACAGTCTACGAGCAGTACTTC.

The rearrangement links TRBV19 to TRBJ1-2; D is uncertain. CDR3 length: 12 amino acids. Germline V CDR1 and CDR2: LNHDA, SQIVND (reference sequence). The V end was cut by 7 bases, the J end by 5 bases, with 11 bases between. CDR3 region: CASTQERYGYTF. CDR3 nucleotides: TGTGCCAGTACCCAAGAGAGGTATGGCTACACCTTC.

This clone was seen just once. The chain recombines TRBV7-9 with TRBJ1-6; 9 bases are a match to TRBD1. The ends lost 3 bases at V and 9 bases at J; junction bases unmatched: 9. CDR1 is SEHNR, CDR2 FQNEAQ, per germline (reference sequence). This CDR3 has 16 residues. The CDR3 DNA reads TGTGCCAGCAGCTTCGGGGGGGGACAGGGCAGTTCACCCCTCCACTTT. It codes for CASSFGGGQGSSPLHF.

This chain connects TRBV16 to TRBJ1-2; 11 bases match TRBD1. With V trimmed by 6 bases and J by 4 bases, 1 base remained unmatched. The germline CDR1 and CDR2 sequences are KGHSY and FQNENV. This CDR3 is built from 13 residues. The CDR3 nucleotides are TGTGCCAGCAGAGGACAGGGGGCCTATGGCTACACCTTC. Its translation: CASRGQGAYGYTF. The full variable domain, its missing parts supplied by reference TRBV16 and TRBJ1-2, is GEEVAQTPKHLVRGEGQKAKLYCAPIKGHSYVFWYQQVLKNEFKFLISFQNENVFDETGMPKERFSAKCLPNSPCSLEIQATKLEDSAVYFCASRGQGAYGYTFGSGTRLTVV.

The V and J genes are TRBV11-2 and TRBJ1-2; tentative D call: TRBD1 (5 bases). Germline V lookup: CDR1 SGHAT, CDR2 FQNNGV. Trimming took off 2 bases at V and 6 bases at J, with 13 bases between the two ends. The CDR3 extends over 14 amino acids. The DNA of the CDR3 is TGTGCCAGCAGCTTATGGGAGGGGTCAGATGGCTACACCTTC. It codes for CASSLWEGSDGYTF.

This chain links TRBV9 with TRBJ2-1; TRBD2 matches at 9 bases. Germline-derived CDR1 and CDR2 are SGDLS and YYNGEE. The trim removed 1 base at V and 8 bases at J, leaving 7 bases unmatched. This CDR3 is 15 amino acids long. CDR3 nucleotides: TGTGCCAGCAGCGTAATCGCTAGCGGGACAGATGAGCAGTTCTTC. Translating gives CASSVIASGTDEQFF. The variable domain in full, with the rest retrieved from reference TRBV9 and TRBJ2-1, is DSGVTQTPKHLITATGQRVTLRCSPRSGDLSVYWYQQSLDQGLQFLIQYYNGEERAKGNILERFSAQQFPDLHSELNLSSLELGDSALYFCASSVIASGTDEQFFGPGTRLTVL.

This chain uses TRBV5-1 with TRBJ1-1, with D unclear. The CDR3 covers 14 residues. V was clipped by 0 bases and J by 4 bases, with 10 bases between them. CDR1 is SGHRS, CDR2 YFSETQ, per germline. CDR3 nucleotides: TGCGCCAGCAGCTTGGAGCGGGGAATCACTGAAGCTTTCTTT. Translating it yields CASSLERGITEAFF.

This clone appeared a few times. The sample has other DNA sequences that encode this CDR3 too. The rearrangement uses TRBV28 and TRBJ1-5; D perhaps matches TRBD1 (6 bases). Trimming removed 3 bases from V and 5 bases from J, with 11 bases in between. Germline CDR1 and CDR2: MDHEN and SYDVKM. The CDR3 totals 14 residues. CDR3 in amino acids: CASSFPDRYQPQHF. The CDR3 coding sequence is TGTGCCAGCAGTTTTCCAGACAGGTATCAGCCCCAGCATTTT.

The chain links TRBV7-9 to TRBJ2-3, with D hard to call. V lost 6 bases, J lost 2 bases, and 9 bases lay in between. Germline values: CDR1 SEHNR, CDR2 FQNEAQ (reference sequence). The CDR3 extends over 13 amino acids. CDR3 sequence: CASRSSYTDTQYF. CDR3 DNA: TGTGCCAGCAGGTCCTCCTACACAGATACGCAGTATTTT.

The chain combines TRBV30 with TRBJ1-6; no clear D. Germline CDR1 reads GTSNPN; CDR2 reads SVGIG (reference sequence). V was shortened by 3 bases and J by 8 bases, with 17 bases between the two germline ends. The length of the CDR3 is 15 residues. The chain's CDR3 is CAWRRTGLIDSPLHF. CDR3 coding DNA: TGTGCCTGGAGGCGTACCGGACTAATCGATTCACCCCTCCACTTT.